A single sample gave rise to the 13 T cell receptor beta chains below, sequenced in a study of control samples from healthy donors and cancer patients. Repertoires were generated with immunoSEQ multiplex PCR, while TCRdb's copy carries only in-frame clones and drops some. In the table there are roughly 120,000 clones, 93% of which are singletons. Sequencing input: blood. All receptors derive from a man under 40 in good health.

The chain joins TRBV11-3 to TRBJ2-1, with 7 bases that match TRBD1. Per the germline V gene, CDR1 is SGHNT and CDR2 is YENEEA. There are 16 residues in the CDR3. V was pared by 6 bases and J by 2 bases, with 10 bases of the junction left unmatched. The CDR3 nucleotides are TGTGCCAGCAGTTTGCGTTACAGGGGACCCTACAATGAGCAGTTCTTC. Translating gives CASSLRYRGPYNEQFF.

J is TRBJ2-7 and V is TRBV7-3, with TRBD1 matching over 7 bases. Trimming cost V 4 bases and J 6 bases; bases outside gene matches: 9. The CDR3 is made up of 14 amino acids. Germline values: CDR1 SGHTA, CDR2 FQGTGA. DNA for the CDR3: TGTGCCAGCAGCTCAACAGGGGCGCGTGGCGAGCAGTACTTC. Protein sequence: CASSSTGARGEQYF.

This clone was detected only a few times. The J gene is TRBJ2-2, the V gene TRBV10-3; 8 bases are shared with TRBD1. The CDR3 has 13 residues. Germline V CDR1 and CDR2: ENHRY, SYGVKD. Trimming removed 10 bases from V and 7 bases from J; junction bases left unmatched: 8. The CDR3 DNA reads TGTGCCAGCATCAGGGGGCGCGACGGGGAGCTGTTTTTT. This translates into CASIRGRDGELFF.

This chain uses TRBV18 with TRBJ1-2, with D possibly matching TRBD1 (5 bases). The V end was cut by 5 bases, the J end by 4 bases, with 14 bases between. Germline V lookup: CDR1 KGHSH, CDR2 LQKENI. CDR3 size: 14 residues. CDR3 amino acids: CASSRRGVSYGYTF. CDR3 coding DNA: TGTGCCAGCTCAAGAAGGGGAGTAAGCTATGGCTACACCTTC.

The chain has TRBV28 and TRBJ2-3; TRBD2 agrees at 11 bases. CDR1 MDHEN and CDR2 SYDVKM come from the germline V gene. The CDR3 totals 17 residues. Trimming cost V 6 bases and J 5 bases; bases outside gene matches: 13. The CDR3 coding sequence is TGTGCCAGCAGCTCCTATAGCGGGGGGGCGGGCGGAGATACGCAGTATTTT. Protein product: CASSSYSGGAGGDTQYF.

V is TRBV3-1 (or the pseudogene TRBV3-2) and J is TRBJ2-3; TRBD2 aligns across 7 bases. From germline, CDR1 is LGHDT and CDR2 YNNKEL (reference sequence). The CDR3 consists of 17 residues. V lost 4 bases, J lost 0 bases, and 10 bases stayed unmatched. As DNA, the CDR3 is TGTGCCAGCAGCCGAGAACTAGCGAAGAGTAGCACAGATACGCAGTATTTT. This codes for CASSRELAKSSTDTQYF.

The genes are TRBV2 and TRBJ2-2; maybe TRBD1 (5 bases). The CDR3 contains 15 residues. Germline V gene data show CDR1 as SNHLY and CDR2 as FYNNEI. Trimming left V 10 bases short and J 0 bases short, with 15 bases between. CDR3 nucleotides: TGTGCCACCACCAAGGGGCGCTCGAACACCGGGGAGCTGTTTTTT. Protein: CATTKGRSNTGELFF. Together with reference TRBV2 and TRBJ2-2, the CDR3 gives the full variable domain: EPEVTQTPSHQVTQMGQEVILRCVPISNHLYFYWYRQILGQKVEFLVSFYNNEISEKSEIFDDQFSVERPDGSNFTLKIRSTKLEDSAMYFCATTKGRSNTGELFFGEGSRLTVL.

This clone was observed a few times. The V call is TRBV6-1, the J call TRBJ1-3; 7 positions agree with TRBD1. The CDR3 is made up of 18 amino acids. CDR1 and CDR2 (germline): MNHNS, SASEGT. The junction had 11 bases not matched to a gene; V was cut back by 3 bases and J by 0 bases. CDR3 in DNA: TGTGCCAGCAGTGAGAGACAGGGAAGGGGGAACTCTGGAAACACCATATATTTT. Translation: CASSERQGRGNSGNTIYF.

The chain recombines TRBV29-1 with TRBJ1-1; 11 bases agree with TRBD1. V shed 5 bases and J 5 bases; nucleotides not matched to a gene: 10. This CDR3 region has 15 residues. Germline V gene lookup returns CDR1 SQVTM and CDR2 ANQGSEA. The CDR3 loop reads CSVHLDRGQFTEAFF. CDR3 nucleotides: TGCAGCGTTCATTTGGACAGGGGGCAGTTTACTGAAGCTTTCTTT.

V gene TRBV11-2 combines with J gene TRBJ2-7; D not certain. This CDR3 is 13 amino acids long. With 4 bases removed from V and 7 bases from J, the gap between germline ends came to 14 bases. The germline gives CDR1 SGHAT, CDR2 FQNNGV. CDR3 residues: CASSSQRLGEQYV. The CDR3, as DNA: TGTGCCAGCAGCTCCCAACGACTCGGGGAGCAGTACGTC.

This chain connects TRBV12-5 to TRBJ2-2; tentatively, D is TRBD1 or TRBD2 (6 bases each). The germline V and J ends were trimmed by 4 bases and 5 bases, with 11 bases remaining between them. Germline V CDR1 and CDR2: LGHNT, FRNRAP. This CDR3 is built from 14 residues. The CDR3 DNA is TGTGCTAGTGGTTGGAGGGGGTCAACCGGGGAGCTGTTTTTT. It is translated as CASGWRGSTGELFF.

The CDR3 region is CASFKPPEAFF. The CDR3 DNA is TGTGCCAGCTTCAAGCCCCCTGAAGCTTTCTTT. This chain joins TRBV7-8 and TRBJ1-1, with D hard to call. Looked up from germline, CDR1 is SGHVS and CDR2 is FQNEAQ. The CDR3 has 11 amino acids. Between the trimmed V and J ends, which lost 8 bases and 6 bases, there was a span of 10 bases.

J is TRBJ1-5 and V is TRBV27, with 8 bases lining up with TRBD1. The ends lost 0 bases at V and 3 bases at J; junction bases unmatched: 16. Germline V gene sequence: CDR1 MNHEY, CDR2 SMNVEV (reference sequence). The length of the CDR3 is 20 residues. The CDR3 sequence is CASSLSWIPAGGFFNQPQHF. CDR3 DNA: TGTGCCAGCAGTTTATCGTGGATTCCGGCAGGGGGCTTTTTCAATCAGCCCCAGCATTTT.